This T cell receptor beta chain was found in a study of PD-1 blockade in classical Hodgkin lymphoma. Findings and caveats of the study: By C4D1, diversity of CD4+ TCRs had risen significantly, whereas that of CD8+ TCRs had not. Although disease activity or prior therapy may be involved, causes of the repertoire differences remain undefined. Before treatment, TCR diversity in newly diagnosed patients was reportedly lower than in healthy donors.

Each patient's relapse followed autologous stem cell transplantation, and brentuximab vedotin exposure varied. As to this clone: Its antigen is unidentified.

Germline loops: CDR1 SGDLS, CDR2 YYNGEE. Trimming stripped 0 bases from V and 0 bases from J, with 16 bases between. This CDR3 has 18 amino acids. The protocol was immunoSEQ multiplex PCR, while the TCRdb copy is restricted to in-frame clones and leaves out a portion. Found here are fewer than 100,000 clones, 89% of them singletons; the top ten hold 20% to 25%. The sequences come from peripheral blood mononuclear cells (PBMCs), collected at baseline. The rearrangement links TRBV9 to TRBJ2-4; perhaps TRBD1 as D (6 bases). The sequence derives from a human donor with classical Hodgkin lymphoma. CDR3 nucleotides: TGTGCCAGCAGCGTAGCTTTCGGACAGTCTTTAGCCAAAAACATTCAGTACTTC. Residues: CASSVAFGQSLAKNIQYF.